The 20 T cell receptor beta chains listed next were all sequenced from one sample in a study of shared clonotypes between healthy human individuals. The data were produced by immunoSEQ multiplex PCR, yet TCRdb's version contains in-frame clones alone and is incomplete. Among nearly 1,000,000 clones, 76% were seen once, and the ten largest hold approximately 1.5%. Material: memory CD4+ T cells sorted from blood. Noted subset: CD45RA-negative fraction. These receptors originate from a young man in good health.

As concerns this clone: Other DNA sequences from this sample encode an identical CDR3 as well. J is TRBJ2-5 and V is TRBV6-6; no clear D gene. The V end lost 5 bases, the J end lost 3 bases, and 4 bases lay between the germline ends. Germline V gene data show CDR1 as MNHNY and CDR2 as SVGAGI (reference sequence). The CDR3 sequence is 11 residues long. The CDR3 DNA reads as TGTGCCAGCAGTACAAAAGAGACCCAGTACTTC. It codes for CASSTKETQYF.

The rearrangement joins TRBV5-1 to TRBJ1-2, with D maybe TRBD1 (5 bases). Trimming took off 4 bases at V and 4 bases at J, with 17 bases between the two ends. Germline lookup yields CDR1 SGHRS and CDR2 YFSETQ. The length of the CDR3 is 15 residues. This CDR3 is CASSPGLGGPYGYTF. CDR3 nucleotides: TGCGCCAGCAGCCCTGGCCTGGGGGGTCCCTATGGCTACACCTTC.

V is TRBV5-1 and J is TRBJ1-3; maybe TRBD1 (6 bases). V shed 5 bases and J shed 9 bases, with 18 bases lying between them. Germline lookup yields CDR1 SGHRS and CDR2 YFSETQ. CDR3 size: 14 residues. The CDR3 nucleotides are TGCGCCAGCAGGTCGGACAGTGGTGGCGGCACCATATATTTT. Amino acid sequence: CASRSDSGGGTIYF. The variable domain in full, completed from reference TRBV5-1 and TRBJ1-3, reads KAGVTQTPRYLIKTRGQQVTLSCSPISGHRSVSWYQQTPGQGLQFLFEYFSETQRNKGNFPGRFSGRQFSNSRSEMNVSTLELGDSALYLCASRSDSGGGTIYFGEGSWLTVV.

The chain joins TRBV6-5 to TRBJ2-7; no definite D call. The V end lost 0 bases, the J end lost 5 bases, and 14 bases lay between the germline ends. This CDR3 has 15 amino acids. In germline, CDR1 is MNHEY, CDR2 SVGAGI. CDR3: CASSYSSGSINEQYF. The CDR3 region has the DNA TGTGCCAGCAGTTACTCTTCAGGCTCGATCAACGAGCAGTACTTC.

DNA of the CDR3: TGTGCCAGCAGCTTAGAGGGGCTGCGGCGGGATCGGGTCTACGAGCAGTACTTC. Protein: CASSLEGLRRDRVYEQYF. This sequence joins TRBV11-3 and TRBJ2-7, with a tentative D call TRBD2 (6 bases). Per the germline V gene, CDR1 is SGHNT and CDR2 is YENEEA. The CDR3 is made up of 18 amino acids. V lost 0 bases, J lost 3 bases, and 21 bases lay in between.

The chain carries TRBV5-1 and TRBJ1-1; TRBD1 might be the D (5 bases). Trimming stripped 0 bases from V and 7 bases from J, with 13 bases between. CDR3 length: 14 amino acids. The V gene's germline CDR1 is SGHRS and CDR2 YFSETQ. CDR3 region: CASSLVSGVSEAFF. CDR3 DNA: TGCGCCAGCAGCTTGGTTTCGGGGGTCAGTGAAGCTTTCTTT. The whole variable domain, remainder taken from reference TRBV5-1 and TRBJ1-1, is KAGVTQTPRYLIKTRGQQVTLSCSPISGHRSVSWYQQTPGQGLQFLFEYFSETQRNKGNFPGRFSGRQFSNSRSEMNVSTLELGDSALYLCASSLVSGVSEAFFGQGTRLTVV.

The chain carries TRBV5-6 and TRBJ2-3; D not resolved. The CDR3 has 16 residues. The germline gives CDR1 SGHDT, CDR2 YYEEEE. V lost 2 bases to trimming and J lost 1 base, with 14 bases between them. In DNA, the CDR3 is TGTGCCAGCAGCTTCAGTCGAACGGTGGGCACAGATACGCAGTATTTT. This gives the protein CASSFSRTVGTDTQYF. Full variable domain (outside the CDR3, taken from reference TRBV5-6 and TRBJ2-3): DAGVTQSPTHLIKTRGQQVTLRCSPKSGHDTVSWYQQALGQGPQFIFQYYEEEERQRGNFPDRFSGHQFPNYSSELNVNALLLGDSALYLCASSFSRTVGTDTQYFGPGTRLTVL.

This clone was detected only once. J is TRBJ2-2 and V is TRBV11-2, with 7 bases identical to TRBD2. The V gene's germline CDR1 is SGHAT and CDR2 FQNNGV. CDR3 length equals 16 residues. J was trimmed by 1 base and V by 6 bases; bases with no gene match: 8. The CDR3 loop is CASSLAEGGNTGELFF. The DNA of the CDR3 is TGTGCCAGCAGTCTAGCGGAAGGAGGGAACACCGGGGAGCTGTTTTTT. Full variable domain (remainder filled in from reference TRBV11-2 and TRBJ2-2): EAGVAQSPRYKIIEKRQSVAFWCNPISGHATLYWYQQILGQGPKLLIQFQNNGVVDDSQLPKDRFSAERLKGVDSTLKIQPAKLEDSAVYLCASSLAEGGNTGELFFGEGSRLTVL.

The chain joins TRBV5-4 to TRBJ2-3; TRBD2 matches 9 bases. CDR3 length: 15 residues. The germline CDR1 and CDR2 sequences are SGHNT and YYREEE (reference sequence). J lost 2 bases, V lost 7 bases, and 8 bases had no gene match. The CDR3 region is CASLPAGGNTDTQYF. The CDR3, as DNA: TGTGCCAGCCTTCCCGCGGGAGGGAACACAGATACGCAGTATTTT.

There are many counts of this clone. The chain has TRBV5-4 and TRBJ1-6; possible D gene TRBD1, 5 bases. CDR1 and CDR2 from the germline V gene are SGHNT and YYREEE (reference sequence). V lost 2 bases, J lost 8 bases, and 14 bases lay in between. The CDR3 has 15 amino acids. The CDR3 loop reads CASSFGGVRDSPLHF. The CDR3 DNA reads TGTGCCAGCAGCTTCGGGGGGGTGCGCGATTCACCCCTCCACTTT.

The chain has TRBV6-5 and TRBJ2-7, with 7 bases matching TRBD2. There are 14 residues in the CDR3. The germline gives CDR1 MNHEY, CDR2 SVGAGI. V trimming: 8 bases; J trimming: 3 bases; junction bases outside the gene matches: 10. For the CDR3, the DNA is TGTGCCAGCGGGCGTAGCGGGTTCCTCTACGAGCAGTACTTC. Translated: CASGRSGFLYEQYF.

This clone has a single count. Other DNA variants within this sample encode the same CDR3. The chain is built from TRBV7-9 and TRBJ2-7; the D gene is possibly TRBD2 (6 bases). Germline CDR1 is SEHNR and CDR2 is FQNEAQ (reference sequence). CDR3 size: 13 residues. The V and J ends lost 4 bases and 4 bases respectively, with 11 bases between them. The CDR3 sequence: CASSSTGGYEQYF. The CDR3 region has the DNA TGTGCCAGCAGCTCCACCGGGGGTTACGAGCAGTACTTC.

The CDR3 spells CASSLAGQGLAETQYF. CDR3 DNA: TGTGCCAGCAGCTTAGCGGGACAGGGCCTAGCGGAGACCCAGTACTTC. The chain carries TRBV7-2 and TRBJ2-5; 9 bases fit TRBD1. The length of the CDR3 is 16 residues. The junction had 7 bases not matched to a gene; V was cut back by 0 bases and J by 5 bases. The germline V gene has CDR1 SGHTA and CDR2 FQGNSA.

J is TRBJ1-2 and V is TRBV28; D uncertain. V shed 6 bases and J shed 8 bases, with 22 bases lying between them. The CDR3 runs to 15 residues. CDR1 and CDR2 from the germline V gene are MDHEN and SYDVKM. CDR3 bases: TGTGCCAGCAGCACTACCTTGGCTAGAGTAGGGGGCTACACCTTC. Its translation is CASSTTLARVGGYTF.

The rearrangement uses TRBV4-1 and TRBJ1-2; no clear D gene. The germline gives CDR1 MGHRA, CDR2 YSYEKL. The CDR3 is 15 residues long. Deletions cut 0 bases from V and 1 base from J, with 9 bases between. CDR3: CASSQDYTFNYGYTF. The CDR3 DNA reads TGCGCCAGCAGCCAAGACTACACCTTTAACTATGGCTACACCTTC.

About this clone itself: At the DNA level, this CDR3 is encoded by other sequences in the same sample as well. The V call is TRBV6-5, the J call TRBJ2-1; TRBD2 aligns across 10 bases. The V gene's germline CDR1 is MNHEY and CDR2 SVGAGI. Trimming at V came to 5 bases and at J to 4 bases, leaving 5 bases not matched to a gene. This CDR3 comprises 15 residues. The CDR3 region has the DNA TGTGCCAGCAGTCGGACTAGCGGAGGATACAATGAGCAGTTCTTC. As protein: CASSRTSGGYNEQFF.

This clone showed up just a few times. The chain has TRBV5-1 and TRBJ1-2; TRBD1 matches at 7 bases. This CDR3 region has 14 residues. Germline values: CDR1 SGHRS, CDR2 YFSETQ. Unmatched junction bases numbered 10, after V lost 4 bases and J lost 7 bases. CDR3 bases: TGCGCCAGCAGCGAAGGACAGGTTGAGGGTGGCTACACCTTC. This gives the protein CASSEGQVEGGYTF. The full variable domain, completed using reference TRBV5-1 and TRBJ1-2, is KAGVTQTPRYLIKTRGQQVTLSCSPISGHRSVSWYQQTPGQGLQFLFEYFSETQRNKGNFPGRFSGRQFSNSRSEMNVSTLELGDSALYLCASSEGQVEGGYTFGSGTRLTVV.

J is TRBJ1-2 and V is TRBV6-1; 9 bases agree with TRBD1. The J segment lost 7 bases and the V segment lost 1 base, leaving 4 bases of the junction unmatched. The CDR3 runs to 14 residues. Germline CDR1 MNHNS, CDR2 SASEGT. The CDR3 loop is CASSEDRGRGGYTF. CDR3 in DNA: TGTGCCAGCAGTGAAGACAGGGGGCGCGGTGGCTACACCTTC.

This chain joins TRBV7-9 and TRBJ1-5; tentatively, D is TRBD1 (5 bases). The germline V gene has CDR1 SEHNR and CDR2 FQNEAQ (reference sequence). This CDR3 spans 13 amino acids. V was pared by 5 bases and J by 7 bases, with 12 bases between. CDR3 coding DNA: TGTGCCAGCAGCCGGGGGAAAGACCAGCCCCAGCATTTT. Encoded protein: CASSRGKDQPQHF.

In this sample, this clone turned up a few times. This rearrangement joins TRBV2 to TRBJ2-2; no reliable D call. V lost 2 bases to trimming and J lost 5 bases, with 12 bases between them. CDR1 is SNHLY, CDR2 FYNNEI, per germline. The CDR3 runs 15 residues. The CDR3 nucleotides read TGTGCCAGCAGTGAATTAATAGGGCCGACCGGGGAGCTGTTTTTT. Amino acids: CASSELIGPTGELFF.